The clone carrying this T cell receptor beta chain appeared once. The data stem from a study of T cell changes during pregnancy in multiple sclerosis. Using immunoSEQ multiplex PCR, the repertoire was profiled, and TCRdb retains in-frame clones only, with some absent. The table shows more than 40,000 clones, with 89% occurring only once. This CDR3 has 16 amino acids. Germline CDR1 SGDLS, CDR2 YYNGEE. Trimming cost V 5 bases and J 6 bases; bases outside gene matches: 14. This specimen consisted of CD4+ T cells from peripheral blood mononuclear cells, obtained in the first trimester of pregnancy. This clonotype was sampled from a female donor with multiple sclerosis, enrolled in a pregnancy study. The rearrangement joins TRBV9 to TRBJ2-1, with 7 bases matching TRBD2. CDR3 sequence reads: CASSRIGGGPVNEQFF. The DNA for the CDR3 is TGTGCCAGCAGTCGAATTGGGGGAGGGCCAGTCAATGAGCAGTTCTTC.